This T cell receptor (beta chain) was profiled in a study of cytomegalovirus exposure and HLA in healthy donors (dated by TCRdb to about 2017). For the wider study: An earlier analysis of approximately 590 of the donors reported 250 to 350 Gb of sequence data and 117 million unique TCR beta sequences from 150 million to 200 million T cells. Approximately 310 gigabases of sequencing data and tens of millions of unique TCR sequences were included in an early release covering over 600 HLA-typed donors. Of the roughly 400 genotyped donors, 75% to 85% were placed in the genetic ancestry cluster associated with self-reported Caucasian donors. The study was designed to test whether signatures of past pathogen exposure could be identified by cataloging public T cell receptors. The study used immunosequencing to profile the T cell repertoires of more than 650 subjects and linked those repertoires to cytomegalovirus serostatus. A separate validation cohort of approximately 130 different subjects was used in addition to the approximately 640-subject first cohort. High-throughput TCR immunosequencing, statistical association of individual TCRs with disease status, and machine learning were combined to predict cytomegalovirus infection status. A later analysis re-examined previously published TCR beta repertoires from over 500 donors and added high-resolution HLA genotyping to investigate patterns of TCR occurrence. The later analysis used no new phenotypic data to find candidate immune exposures, relying instead on TCR beta sequences and their occurrence across donors. To decide whether each TCR beta V gene segment behaved as functional or pseudogenic, an earlier analysis of some 580 of the donors relied on high-throughput TCR beta sequencing. Donor age, sex, ethnicity and CMV serostatus were compiled alongside the repertoire data. A later genetic analysis took genome-wide SNP genotypes for about 60% of the roughly 670 donors and used that subset as a discovery cohort. All discovery cohort repertoires had been generated on a single sequencing platform. Both class I and class II loci were covered by HLA typing, at four-digit resolution. Typing coverage varied by locus: 629-630 donors for A, B, C, DRB1 and DQB1; roughly 520 for DQA1; over 600 for DPA1; around 490 for DPB1. About five DR-DQ haplotypes were handled as single units for association and clustering, since linkage in the cohort was strong. Among almost 400 genotyped donors of the cohort, an average of approximately 250,000 unique TCR beta nucleotide sequences were sequenced per donor, approximately 20% of them non-productive.

Receptor amplification or capture employed the immunoSEQ multiplex PCR assay. The multiplex PCR relied on a mix of 60 forward primers for TCR Vbeta segments and 13 reverse primers for TCR Jbeta segments. Amplification of the CDR3 region of rearranged TCR beta genes was performed with a multiplex PCR assay on genomic DNA. On the Illumina HiSeq System, the amplified TCR beta libraries were sequenced as 87-base-pair reads. On the study's bioinformatics: Across the roughly 700 repertoires, a later analysis counted about 81 million unique TCR beta chains, approximately 10 million of which were shared by at least two donors. Raw reads were error-corrected and collapsed into unique sequences by a nearest-neighbor algorithm in which closely related sequences were merged to remove PCR and sequencing errors. CDR3 sequences were aligned to IMGT reference sequences to assign V, D and J gene segments. Each retained sequence needed at least a six-nucleotide match to both a V gene segment and a J gene segment. Rearrangements were classified as productive when the CDR3 lacked stop codons and remained in frame with V and J, and all other rearrangements were classified as non-productive. Following IMGT convention, CDR3 was defined as the stretch from the second conserved V-encoded cysteine up to the conserved J-encoded phenylalanine. Sequences without an unambiguous match to a single V gene segment were excluded from the earlier analysis of several hundred of the donors. An earlier analysis of a few hundred of the donors called V segments functional above 56.7% productive rearrangements and segregating when the between-donor standard deviation exceeded 5%. To diagnose cytomegalovirus status from the catalog of TCR beta chain sequences, a statistical classification framework was built. V and J gene assignment, in a later analysis, came from comparing TCR nucleotide sequences with IMGT/GENE-DB human TR gene sequences. In a later analysis, CDR3 sequences and most-parsimonious VDJ recombination scenarios were assigned using the TCRdist pipeline. In a later analysis, each TCR beta chain was defined by its CDR3 amino acid sequence together with its V-gene family, and reads lacking a unique V-gene family were excluded. As a way to deal with suspected cross-contamination and a sequencing artifact, a later analysis dropped approximately 570 nucleotide sequences that were highly shared and had low generation probability. In a later analysis, a clonal expansion index for each public chain was calculated from normalized within-repertoire ranks of inferred template counts. In a later analysis, generation probabilities were computed using a VDJ recombination model fitted to out-of-frame rearrangements, and the results were checked against IGoR. Hypergeometric tests were used in a later analysis to score TCR-TCR, TCR-HLA and TCR-CMV co-occurrence, with a repertoire-size bias correction applied to the TCR pairs. In a later analysis, false discovery rates were estimated by permuting HLA or CMV assignments 20 times. In a later analysis, co-occurring TCRs were grouped using DBSCAN, with TCRdist sequence similarity added in when clustering inside HLA-allele-positive subsets. For co-occurrence clustering, repertoires with fewer than 30,000 or more than 120,000 public chains were excluded, along with roughly 5 repertoires with anomalous nucleotide sharing. What TCRdb holds here is the immuneACCESS table cut down to in-frame rearrangements. Part of the clones is not present; checked against another copy, under half of the missing clones reflect an unresolved V gene, and the others are unexplained. The V and J calls and clone size are taken from that table; D and trimming were inferred from the DNA. In this sample the table shows some 110,000 clones, approximately 69% of which occur a single time. Jointly, the top ten make up approximately 3% of the sample.

The cohort was made up of 666 healthy bone marrow donors. At the time of sampling, every cohort member was nominally healthy, though immune exposures that went unrecorded were likely present. The donor tested CMV seronegative, placing the donor among the 352 seronegative members of the cohort. A peripheral blood sample was collected from each donor, and TCR beta sequencing was performed on peripheral blood mononuclear cells. The Qiagen DNeasy Blood Extraction Kit was used to extract genomic DNA from the blood cell samples. For CDR1 and CDR2, the germline V gene (reference sequence) lists LNHNV and YYDKDF. The CDR3 starts with the cysteine, ends with the phenylalanine, and has 15 residues. The kept DNA is CDR3 alone, 45 bases in frame from the first base. V lost 0 bases and J lost 6 bases, and the count of bases not matched to a germline gene is 7. The paper's findings and limits, for the study overall: Compared with equally common non-associated chains, HLA-associated TCR beta chains in a later analysis were more clonally expanded and had lower generation probabilities. For the cohort, immune exposure information was limited to CMV serostatus. The authors suggested that the approach could potentially be generalized to other disease states and immunological phenotypes. In an earlier analysis of under 600 of the donors, most TCR beta V segments were observed in productive rearrangements about 87% or about 30% of the time, broadly matching IMGT annotations. When HLA alleles, especially DR and DQ, strongly co-occurred, TCR associations were difficult to assign to individual alleles. Because HLA typing was unavailable for some donors at each locus, only the typed subset was used in association tests. Some IMGT-functional V segments, including TRBV6-2 and TRBV6-3, could not be told apart with the 87-base-pair reads, so those segments were excluded. A later analysis found that most CMV-associated TCR beta chains appeared HLA-restricted, with HLA associations seemingly driven largely by CMV exposure. A further reported finding was that TCR beta sequences accurately predicted the HLA-A and HLA-B alleles for most subjects in the first cohort. At a false discovery rate of 0.05, a later analysis linked roughly 17,000 TCR beta sequences to specific HLA alleles. A few of the identified cytomegalovirus-associated TCR beta chains were confirmed in vitro to be specific for cytomegalovirus antigens. The sequencing pipeline was judged likely to have produced a cluster of highly shared sequence variants as a technical artifact. Roughly uniform sequencing depth across donors was assumed in presence/absence analyses, although this assumption may not hold. In both the original and validation cohorts, the classifier was reported to diagnose cytomegalovirus status with high specificity and sensitivity. A later analysis reported that several top co-occurrence clusters appeared linked to parvovirus B19, influenza, CMV and Epstein-Barr virus. A total of roughly 160 TCR beta chains were listed by the study as associated with cytomegalovirus. Correlated functional status among segregating V segments might be attributable to linkage disequilibrium, but an unknown experimental factor could not be ruled out. Only TCR beta chains were sequenced in this cohort, and the absence of alpha or paired-chain data limited detectable features. The earlier analysis of around 600 of the donors excluded 15 to 20 rarely observed V segments, including chromosome 9 orphons, because counts were too low. According to a later analysis, TCR association rates differed among HLA loci, with DRB1 alleles showing the most associated TCRs and HLA-C alleles showing the fewest. In a later genetic analysis, a missense DCLRE1C variant was associated with V-gene and J-gene trimming of TCR beta chains, and the association was replicated in an independent cohort. Most TCR sequences were observed very rarely across donors, whereas some public TCRs were present in many individuals. A later genetic analysis reported fewer N-insertions in productive TCRs among donors in an Asian-associated ancestry cluster than the roughly 700-donor mean.

This clone was seen a few times. The target of this receptor is not known. Per-nucleotide qualities are absent, and no much larger clonotype sits a single base away. The sequence was collected from a man aged 30 to 39 in good health and CMV-seronegative. Recombination joined TRBV15 with TRBJ2-7; TRBD2 fits 8 bases in the junction. Sequencing was carried out using PBMCs. The DNA sequence follows: TGTGCCACCAGCAGAGATCGTGGGACTAGTGGCGAGCAGTACTTC. This encodes CATSRDRGTSGEQYF.